Below are 4 T cell receptor beta chains sequenced from a single sample in a study of molecular identifiers for immune sequencing clone quantification. TCRdb called the PCR reads again in MiXCR, with one record for every CDR3 protein. The table includes hundreds of thousands of distinct CDR3 sequences, about a fifth detected once. Material for sequencing was naive CD8+ T cells from blood, with Jurkat cell RNA spiked in. This sample's subset: FACS-sorted CD8+CD4-CCR7+CD45RA+ naive T cells. Every receptor here comes from a human donor in good health. Some libraries in this study had Jurkat cell RNA spiked in.

This sequence joins TRBV28 and TRBJ2-3; 10 bases match TRBD2. CDR1 MDHEN and CDR2 SYDVKM come from the germline V gene. The CDR3 spans 18 residues. V lost 8 bases to trimming and J lost 4 bases; unmatched junction nucleotides: 18. The CDR3 region is CASSFHPMSGRAADTQYF. In DNA form, the CDR3 reads TGTGCCAGCTCCTTTCACCCTATGAGCGGGAGGGCTGCAGATACGCAGTATTTT.

This clonotype was seen at least ten times. The chain recombines TRBV29-1 with TRBJ2-7, with D perhaps TRBD1 or TRBD2 (6 bases each). CDR1 is SQVTM, CDR2 ANQGSEA, per germline. V was trimmed by 5 bases and J by 5 bases, leaving 13 bases between them. The CDR3 has 12 amino acids. CDR3: CSVNTGRNEQYF. The CDR3 DNA is TGCAGCGTTAACACAGGGAGGAACGAGCAGTACTTC.

This clonotype was detected many times. The V and J genes are TRBV20-1 and TRBJ2-1; 7 nucleotides line up with TRBD1. The CDR3 sequence is 15 residues long. Looked up from germline, CDR1 is DFQATT and CDR2 is SNEGSKA (reference sequence). The J segment lost 2 bases and the V segment lost 4 bases, leaving 8 bases of the junction unmatched. The CDR3 DNA follows: TGCAGTGCTACCTTGAGGGGGCAACCCTACAATGAGCAGTTCTTC. Its translation is CSATLRGQPYNEQFF.

This clonotype was picked up many times. Sequence at one end of the junction differs from germline and may be a read error. The chain has TRBV7-7 and TRBJ2-5; 8 bases line up with TRBD1. This CDR3 is built from 14 residues. Germline V gene sequence: CDR1 SSHAT, CDR2 FNYEAQ (reference sequence). CDR3 protein: CASSEGQGQETQYF. For the CDR3, the DNA is TGTGCTAGCAGCGAAGGACAGGGCCAAGAGACCCAGTACTTC.